This T cell receptor (beta chain) was obtained from a study of cytomegalovirus exposure and HLA in healthy donors. Study-wide findings and caveats: It was around 160 TCR beta chains that were listed as cytomegalovirus-associated. In a later analysis, TCR beta V- and J-gene trimming was associated with a missense DCLRE1C variant.

Regarding this clone: What it recognizes is unknown.

PCR used 60 Vbeta primers and 13 Jbeta primers. The repertoire was sequenced with immunoSEQ multiplex PCR; TCRdb's copy has only in-frame clones and lacks some. The sample lists more than 200,000 clones, about three quarters seen once, with around 1.8% in the top ten. Trimming took off 2 bases at V and 6 bases at J, with 13 bases between the two ends. Germline V gives CDR1 SGDLS, CDR2 YYNGEE. This CDR3 comprises 14 residues. This clonotype was sampled from a man between 18 and 35 years old in good health and CMV-seronegative. Sequences were obtained from PBMCs. This chain uses TRBV9 with TRBJ2-3; D is possibly TRBD2 (7 bases). Written as DNA, the CDR3 is TGTGCCAGCAGCGTGGGGGGGGGCTACGATACGCAGTATTTT. Its protein product is CASSVGGGYDTQYF.